These 15 T cell receptor beta chains were sequenced from one sample in a study of post-analysis software for immune sequencing data. Study-level results: Compared with controls, patients had more of 4 or 5 TRBV segments, including TRBV5-6, TRBV5-1 and TRBV20-1.

cDNA libraries of TCR beta carried unique molecular identifiers. TCRdb re-analysed the PCR reads in MiXCR, keeping a single row per CDR3 protein. The sample lists a few hundred thousand distinct CDR3 sequences; approximately 31% were seen once. Their target antigens are unknown. The sample was blood. The receptors shown here come from a girl under 18 with multiple sclerosis.

This clonotype was observed a few times. V and J are TRBV7-9 and TRBJ2-1; unclear D gene. The length of the CDR3 is 17 residues. Trimming took 2 bases from V and 0 from J, leaving 14 bases between them. Germline V lookup: CDR1 SEHNR, CDR2 FQNEAQ (reference sequence). In nucleotides, the CDR3 is TGTGCCAGCAGCTTACACGCCTCTACCAGCTCCTACAATGAGCAGTTCTTC. The encoded protein is CASSLHASTSSYNEQFF.

The chain combines TRBV6-1 with TRBJ2-7; D tentatively reads TRBD1 or TRBD2 (6 bases each). CDR1 is MNHNS and CDR2 is SASEGT in the germline V gene. The CDR3 is 15 residues long. Trimming took off 7 bases at V and 2 bases at J, with 18 bases between the two ends. DNA for the CDR3: TGTGCCAGCACCCGGACTAAGGGGGAGGCCTACGAGCAGTACTTC. This translates into CASTRTKGEAYEQYF.

This clonotype has a count of ten or more. The DNA for the CDR3 is TGCGCCAGCAGCCAGGGCGGGACAGGGGTAGCTAACTATGGCTACACCTTC. Protein sequence: CASSQGGTGVANYGYTF. This chain connects TRBV4-1 to TRBJ1-2; 10 nucleotides line up with TRBD1. The germline V gene encodes CDR1 MGHRA and CDR2 YSYEKL. J lost 0 bases, V lost 3 bases, and 7 bases had no gene match. This CDR3 region has 17 residues.

The chain links TRBV3-1 to TRBJ1-4; TRBD1 might be the D (5 bases). CDR3 size: 14 residues. V lost 0 bases and J lost 11, with 13 bases in between. Per the germline V gene, CDR1 is LGHDT and CDR2 is YNNKEL (reference sequence). The CDR3 DNA follows: TGTGCCAGCAGCCAAGAGGGGGGGAGGCAGAAACTGTTTTTT. This codes for CASSQEGGRQKLFF.

The V gene is TRBV28, the J gene TRBJ2-5, with D perhaps matching TRBD1 or TRBD2 (6 bases each). The germline V gene has CDR1 MDHEN and CDR2 SYDVKM. The germline V and J ends were trimmed by 6 bases and 5 bases, with 19 bases remaining between them. The CDR3 runs 15 residues. The CDR3 coding sequence is TGTGCCAGCAGCGCTCAATTAGGGGGGTCCGAGACCCAGTACTTC. Protein: CASSAQLGGSETQYF.

As for this clonotype: A much more abundant neighbour one base away suggests this may be a read error. V usage is TRBV29-1 and J usage is TRBJ2-3; D call uncertain. Germline loops: CDR1 SQVTM, CDR2 ANQGSEA. The CDR3 extends over 19 amino acids. The CDR3: CSVESSSSSGSMGTDMQYF. The CDR3, as DNA: TGCAGCGTTGAATCGTCGTCCAGTTCTGGGTCTATGGGCACAGATATGCAGTATTTT.

V is TRBV6-5 and J is TRBJ2-1; 13 nucleotides match TRBD2. The CDR3 spans 16 residues. V was pared by 6 bases and J by 4 bases, with 6 bases of the junction left unmatched. Germline-derived CDR1 and CDR2 are MNHEY and SVGAGI. CDR3 coding DNA: TGTGCCAGCAGACACCGGACTAGCGGGGGTTACAATGAGCAGTTCTTC. This gives the protein CASRHRTSGGYNEQFF.

This clonotype has only a few counts. This chain uses TRBV6-1 with TRBJ2-7; D tentatively reads TRBD1 or TRBD2 (5 bases each). The CDR3 covers 17 residues. Germline CDR1 is MNHNS and CDR2 is SASEGT. V lost 6 bases, J lost 7 bases, and 28 bases lay in between. CDR3 loop: CASSALLGTLTYGEQYF. CDR3 nucleotides: TGTGCCAGCAGCGCACTACTGGGGACCCTTACCTACGGGGAGCAGTACTTC.

The chain links TRBV5-1 to TRBJ2-1; D is unresolved. Trimming left V 4 bases short and J 4 bases short, with 9 bases between. This CDR3 is 13 amino acids long. Germline assignment: CDR1 SGHRS and CDR2 YFSETQ. For the CDR3, the DNA is TGCGCCAGCAGCACGGGCGGATACAATGAGCAGTTCTTC. Translation: CASSTGGYNEQFF.

This clonotype has just a few counts. This chain joins TRBV6-6 and TRBJ1-2, with a weak D call TRBD1 (5 bases). Per germline, CDR1 MNHNY and CDR2 SVGAGI (reference sequence). This CDR3 region has 16 residues. Trimming removed 0 bases at V and 1 base at J, with 12 bases between. The CDR3 is CASSYSSGAGNYGYTF. CDR3 sequence (DNA): TGTGCCAGCAGTTACTCGAGTGGGGCCGGTAACTATGGCTACACCTTC.

This clonotype was seen a few times. The chain recombines TRBV20-1 with TRBJ1-2, with TRBD1 identical over 7 bases. Trimming cost V 7 bases and J 5 bases; bases outside gene matches: 7. CDR3 length: 12 residues. Germline V lookup: CDR1 DFQATT, CDR2 SNEGSKA (reference sequence). The CDR3 nucleotides are TGCAGTGTTGGGACAGATGCATATGGCTACACCTTC. It encodes CSVGTDAYGYTF.

In this sample, this clonotype turned up many times. The CDR3 DNA reads as TGCAGCGCCGGACAAGGGGTTACGGAGACCCAGTACTTC. As protein: CSAGQGVTETQYF. J is TRBJ2-5 and V is TRBV29-1, with TRBD1 as a possible D gene (5 bases). The length of the CDR3 is 13 residues. The V end was cut by 7 bases, the J end by 5 bases, with 17 bases between. Germline V lookup: CDR1 SQVTM, CDR2 ANQGSEA.

V gene TRBV7-9 combines with J gene TRBJ2-3; 7 bases align to TRBD1. The CDR3 totals 15 residues. V trimming: 7 bases; J trimming: 1 base; junction bases outside the gene matches: 8. The germline V gene encodes CDR1 SEHNR and CDR2 FQNEAQ (reference sequence). This CDR3 reads CASIKRTGRTDTQYF. DNA for the CDR3: TGTGCCAGCATCAAGAGGACAGGTCGCACAGATACGCAGTATTTT.

The gene calls are TRBV24-1 and TRBJ2-5; D gene uncertain. The ends were cut back, 1 base at V and 1 base at J, with 0 bases in the middle. The length of the CDR3 is 12 residues. CDR1 is KGHDR and CDR2 is SFDVKD in the germline V gene. The CDR3 DNA follows: TGTGCCACCAGTGATTTCCAAGAGACCCAGTACTTC. This encodes CATSDFQETQYF.

This chain links TRBV3-1 with TRBJ2-7; a possible D gene is TRBD1 (6 bases). The J call may not be correct, given that the DNA end is closer to TRBJ2-5. This CDR3 region has 13 residues. Germline assignment: CDR1 LGHDT and CDR2 YNNKEL (reference sequence). CDR3 sequence (DNA): TGTGCCAGCGGCTACAGGGACACAGAGACCCAGTACTTC. Protein product: CASGYRDTETQYF.